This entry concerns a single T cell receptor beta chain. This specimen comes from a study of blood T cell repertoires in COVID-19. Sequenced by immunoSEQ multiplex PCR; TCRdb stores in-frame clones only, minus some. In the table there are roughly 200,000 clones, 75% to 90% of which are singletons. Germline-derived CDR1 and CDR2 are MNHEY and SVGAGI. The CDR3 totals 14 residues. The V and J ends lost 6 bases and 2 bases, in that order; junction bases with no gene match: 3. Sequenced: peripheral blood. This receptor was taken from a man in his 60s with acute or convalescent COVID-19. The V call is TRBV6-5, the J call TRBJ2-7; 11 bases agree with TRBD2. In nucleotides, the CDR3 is TGTGCCAGCAGGAAGACTAGCGGGGCCTACGAGCAGTACTTC. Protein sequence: CASRKTSGAYEQYF.